The 17 T cell receptor beta chains given below trace back to one sample, sequenced in a study of T-cell memory formation after mild COVID-19. In TCRdb, the 5' RACE reads were re-called with MiXCR into one record per CDR3 protein. The sample lists hundreds of thousands of distinct CDR3 sequences; around 21% were seen once. Specimen: PBMCs or a T cell subset sorted from them (not recorded which). These receptors were obtained from an adult woman who had mild COVID-19 (a few samples of this study predate the infection). Cell type and time point are not known.

The chain uses TRBV28 and TRBJ1-6; 10 bases are a match to TRBD1. The CDR3 runs to 14 residues. Germline CDR1 and CDR2: MDHEN and SYDVKM. V dropped 7 bases and J dropped 8; count of bases not matched to a gene: 5. The CDR3 DNA follows: TGTGCCAGCATCCAAGGGACAGGGGATTCACCCCTCCACTTT. This codes for CASIQGTGDSPLHF.

The chain combines TRBV11-2 with TRBJ1-1, with D perhaps matching TRBD1 (6 bases). The CDR3 length is 16 residues. Trimming removed 1 base from V and 4 bases from J, with 16 bases in between. Germline V gene data show CDR1 as SGHAT and CDR2 as FQNNGV. The DNA of the CDR3 is TGTGCCAGCAGCTTAGCGGGGGGGGGCTTGGGCACTGAAGCTTTCTTT. Translation gives CASSLAGGGLGTEAFF.

As DNA, the CDR3 is TGTGCCAGCAGTTTCGGGACCCGTAGTCCGTACTTC. As protein: CASSFGTRSPYF. This chain connects TRBV12-3 or TRBV12-4 to TRBJ2-7; D tentatively reads TRBD1 or TRBD2 (5 bases each). V shed 3 bases and J shed 12 bases, with 15 bases lying between them. This CDR3 has 12 residues.

The rearrangement uses TRBV15 and TRBJ2-1; D is perhaps TRBD2 (6 bases). Germline V gives CDR1 LNHNV, CDR2 YYDKDF (reference sequence). The CDR3 extends over 16 amino acids. The ends were cut back, 0 bases at V and 0 bases at J, with 9 bases in the middle. CDR3 nucleotides: TGTGCCACCAGCAGAGATTTGGGGGGCTCCTACAATGAGCAGTTCTTC. Translated, it gives CATSRDLGGSYNEQFF. Variable domain in full (rest from reference TRBV15 and TRBJ2-1): DAMVIQNPRYQVTQFGKPVTLSCSQTLNHNVMYWYQQKSSQAPKLLFHYYDKDFNNEADTPDNFQSRRPNTSFCFLDIRSPGLGDTAMYLCATSRDLGGSYNEQFFGPGTRLTVL.

At least ten counts were recorded for this clonotype. The gene calls are TRBV18 and TRBJ2-1; D is perhaps TRBD1 (5 bases). Trimming shortened V by 3 bases and J by 7 bases, and 10 bases separated the two germline ends. The CDR3 has 13 amino acids. Germline loops: CDR1 KGHSH, CDR2 LQKENI. CDR3 residues: CASSPQGTNEQFF. The CDR3 DNA reads TGTGCCAGCTCACCGCAGGGAACTAATGAGCAGTTCTTC.

This chain uses TRBV20-1 with TRBJ1-1, with D possibly being TRBD1 (5 bases). The CDR3 is made up of 15 amino acids. The germline CDR1 and CDR2 sequences are DFQATT and SNEGSKA (reference sequence). The V end was cut by 5 bases, the J end by 7 bases, with 23 bases between. The CDR3 DNA reads as TGCAGTGCTTCGCGACTCGTCCCGGGACGGTATGAAGCTTTCTTT. Translated, it gives CSASRLVPGRYEAFF.

The rearrangement joins TRBV6-2 or TRBV6-3 to TRBJ2-2; 11 positions match TRBD2. The length of the CDR3 is 14 residues. Germline V gene lookup returns CDR1 MNHEY and CDR2 SVGEGT. V lost 7 bases to trimming and J lost 4 bases; unmatched junction nucleotides: 2. The CDR3, as DNA: TGTGCCAGCACTCTAGCGGGGGGCACCGGGGAGCTGTTTTTT. Its translation: CASTLAGGTGELFF.

V and J are TRBV15 and TRBJ1-1, with D perhaps TRBD1 (6 bases). The CDR3 loop spans 15 amino acids. Between the trimmed V and J ends, which lost 5 bases and 3 bases, there was a span of 16 bases. Germline V gene data show CDR1 as LNHNV and CDR2 as YYDKDF (reference sequence). The CDR3 is CATSGPGDEDTEAFF. The DNA for the CDR3 is TGTGCCACCAGCGGACCAGGGGATGAGGACACTGAAGCTTTCTTT.

This clonotype was counted only a few times. This chain links TRBV29-1 with TRBJ2-7; 7 bases map to TRBD1. The CDR3 runs to 17 residues. The trim removed 0 bases at V and 1 base at J, leaving 12 bases unmatched. The germline V gene has CDR1 SQVTM and CDR2 ANQGSEA. DNA of the CDR3: TGCAGCGTTGAAGATTGGCCCCAGGCAGGGGGTTCCTACGAGCAGTACTTC. It codes for CSVEDWPQAGGSYEQYF.

This chain connects TRBV28 to TRBJ2-1; D remains unclear. The ends were cut back, 6 bases at V and 0 bases at J, with 9 bases in the middle. Looked up from germline, CDR1 is MDHEN and CDR2 is SYDVKM. CDR3 size: 14 residues. CDR3 region: CASRLLGSYNEQFF. In DNA, the CDR3 is TGTGCCAGCAGACTCCTTGGCTCCTACAATGAGCAGTTCTTC. Full variable domain (remainder filled in from reference TRBV28 and TRBJ2-1): DVKVTQSSRYLVKRTGEKVFLECVQDMDHENMFWYRQDPGLGLRLIYFSYDVKMKEKGDIPEGYSVSREKKERFSLILESASTNQTSMYLCASRLLGSYNEQFFGPGTRLTVL.

This clonotype appeared once. The chain uses TRBV4-3 and TRBJ2-7, with TRBD2 matching over 8 bases. Germline CDR1 reads LGHNA; CDR2 reads YSLEER. The CDR3 totals 15 residues. Trimming took 5 bases from V and 3 from J; bases not matched to a gene: 9. CDR3 DNA sequence: TGCGCCAGCAGCGTAGGCGCTAGCGGGTACTACGAGCAGTACTTC. This gives the protein CASSVGASGYYEQYF.

The V and J genes are TRBV10-3 and TRBJ1-5; no firm D call. CDR1 and CDR2 (germline): ENHRY, SYGVKD. The V gene lost 8 bases and the J gene lost 0 bases, with 17 bases spanning the gap. The CDR3 covers 16 residues. The CDR3 bases are TGTGCCATCTATCACCGGGCCGTATATAGCAATCAGCCCCAGCATTTT. Protein product: CAIYHRAVYSNQPQHF.

This clonotype has a handful of counts. CDR3 residues: CASSSPGQGRGGYTF. Written as DNA, the CDR3 is TGTGCCAGCAGTTCCCCGGGACAGGGCAGGGGAGGCTACACCTTC. This rearrangement joins TRBV12-3 or TRBV12-4 to TRBJ1-2; 9 nucleotides agree with TRBD1. This CDR3 contains 15 residues. The trim removed 4 bases at V and 8 bases at J, leaving 11 bases unmatched.

V is TRBV4-1 and J is TRBJ2-7; 9 bases are shared with TRBD1. Germline V gene lookup returns CDR1 MGHRA and CDR2 YSYEKL. The CDR3 is 16 amino acids. V dropped 0 bases and J dropped 7; count of bases not matched to a gene: 10. This chain's CDR3 is CASSQEKTGGLLEQYF. The CDR3 nucleotides are TGCGCCAGCAGCCAAGAGAAGACAGGGGGTCTTCTAGAGCAGTACTTC.

This clonotype has only a few counts. The chain links TRBV7-3 to TRBJ2-1; 8 bases map to TRBD2. The V and J ends lost 2 bases and 5 bases, in that order; junction bases with no gene match: 5. This CDR3 region has 15 residues. Germline CDR1 reads SGHTA; CDR2 reads FQGTGA. The CDR3 DNA reads TGTGCCAGCAGCTTAGGAGCGGGGGCCCACAATGAGCAGTTCTTC. Its protein product is CASSLGAGAHNEQFF. The whole variable domain, remainder taken from reference TRBV7-3 and TRBJ2-1, is GAGVSQTPSNKVTEKGKYVELRCDPISGHTALYWYRQSLGQGPEFLIYFQGTGAADDSGLPNDRFFAVRPEGSVSTLKIQRTERGDSAVYLCASSLGAGAHNEQFFGPGTRLTVL.

This clonotype was seen a few times. This chain links TRBV5-5 with TRBJ2-7; 8 nucleotides agree with TRBD1. V shed 4 bases, J shed 7 bases, and the junction held 7 bases outside the gene matches. This CDR3 contains 13 residues. Germline values: CDR1 SGHKS, CDR2 YYEKEE (reference sequence). The CDR3 DNA reads TGTGCCAGCAGCACTTGGACAGGGAGGGAGCAGTACTTC. This sequence encodes CASSTWTGREQYF.

This clonotype turned up a few times. The chain links TRBV20-1 to TRBJ2-4; perhaps TRBD2 as D (5 bases). The germline V and J ends were trimmed by 7 bases and 1 base, with 17 bases remaining between them. CDR1 and CDR2 (germline): DFQATT, SNEGSKA (reference sequence). The CDR3 contains 15 residues. CDR3 DNA: TGCAGTGTTACTAGTCCTCAGCTCGCCAAAAACATTCAGTACTTC. Translating gives CSVTSPQLAKNIQYF.